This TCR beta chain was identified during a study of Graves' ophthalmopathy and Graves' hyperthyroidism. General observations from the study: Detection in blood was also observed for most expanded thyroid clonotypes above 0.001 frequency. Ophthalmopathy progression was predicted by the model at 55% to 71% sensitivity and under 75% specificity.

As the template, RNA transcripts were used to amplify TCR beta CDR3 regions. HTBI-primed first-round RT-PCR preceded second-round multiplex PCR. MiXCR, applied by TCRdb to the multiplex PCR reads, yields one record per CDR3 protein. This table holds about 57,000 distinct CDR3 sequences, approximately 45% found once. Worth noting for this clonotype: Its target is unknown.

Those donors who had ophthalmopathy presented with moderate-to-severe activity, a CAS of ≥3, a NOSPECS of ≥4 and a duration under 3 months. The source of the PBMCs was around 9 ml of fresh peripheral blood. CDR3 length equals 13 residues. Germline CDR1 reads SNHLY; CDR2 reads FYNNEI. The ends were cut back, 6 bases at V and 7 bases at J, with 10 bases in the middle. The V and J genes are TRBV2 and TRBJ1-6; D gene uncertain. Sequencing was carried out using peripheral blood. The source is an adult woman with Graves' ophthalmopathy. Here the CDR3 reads CASSPGENSPLHF. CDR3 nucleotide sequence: TGTGCCAGCAGCCCGGGTGAGAATTCACCCCTCCACTTT. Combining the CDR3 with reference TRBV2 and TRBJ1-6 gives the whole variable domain EPEVTQTPSHQVTQMGQEVILRCVPISNHLYFYWYRQILGQKVEFLVSFYNNEISEKSEIFDDQFSVERPDGSNFTLKIRSTKLEDSAMYFCASSPGENSPLHFGNGTRLTVT.